Described below is a single TCR beta chain sequence and its context. Its specificity is not known. TCRalpha and TCRbeta libraries used 5'RACE with constant-segment primers and UMIs. One entry per CDR3 protein, called by TCRdb with MiXCR from the 5' RACE reads. The sample holds fewer than 400,000 distinct CDR3 sequences; approximately 15% are singletons and the top ten take roughly a fifth. This sample was included in a study of T-cell memory formation after mild COVID-19. Notes on the study in general: Clones shrinking between day 15 and 85 showed a balanced CD4/CD8 split, and those that grew later tilted toward CD4+.

The clonotype comes from a man aged 18 to 29 who had mild COVID-19 (a few samples of this study predate the infection). Cell type and time point are not known. Sequenced: PBMCs or a T cell subset sorted from them (not recorded which).

CDR3 sequence reads: CASTSSNEQFF. For the CDR3, the DNA is TGTGCCAGCACTAGCAGCAATGAGCAGTTCTTC. The rearrangement joins TRBV6-5 to TRBJ2-1; D possibly corresponds to TRBD2 (5 bases). CDR3 size: 11 residues. Looked up from germline, CDR1 is MNHEY and CDR2 is SVGAGI. V lost 7 bases and J 6 bases, leaving 7 bases between the germline ends.